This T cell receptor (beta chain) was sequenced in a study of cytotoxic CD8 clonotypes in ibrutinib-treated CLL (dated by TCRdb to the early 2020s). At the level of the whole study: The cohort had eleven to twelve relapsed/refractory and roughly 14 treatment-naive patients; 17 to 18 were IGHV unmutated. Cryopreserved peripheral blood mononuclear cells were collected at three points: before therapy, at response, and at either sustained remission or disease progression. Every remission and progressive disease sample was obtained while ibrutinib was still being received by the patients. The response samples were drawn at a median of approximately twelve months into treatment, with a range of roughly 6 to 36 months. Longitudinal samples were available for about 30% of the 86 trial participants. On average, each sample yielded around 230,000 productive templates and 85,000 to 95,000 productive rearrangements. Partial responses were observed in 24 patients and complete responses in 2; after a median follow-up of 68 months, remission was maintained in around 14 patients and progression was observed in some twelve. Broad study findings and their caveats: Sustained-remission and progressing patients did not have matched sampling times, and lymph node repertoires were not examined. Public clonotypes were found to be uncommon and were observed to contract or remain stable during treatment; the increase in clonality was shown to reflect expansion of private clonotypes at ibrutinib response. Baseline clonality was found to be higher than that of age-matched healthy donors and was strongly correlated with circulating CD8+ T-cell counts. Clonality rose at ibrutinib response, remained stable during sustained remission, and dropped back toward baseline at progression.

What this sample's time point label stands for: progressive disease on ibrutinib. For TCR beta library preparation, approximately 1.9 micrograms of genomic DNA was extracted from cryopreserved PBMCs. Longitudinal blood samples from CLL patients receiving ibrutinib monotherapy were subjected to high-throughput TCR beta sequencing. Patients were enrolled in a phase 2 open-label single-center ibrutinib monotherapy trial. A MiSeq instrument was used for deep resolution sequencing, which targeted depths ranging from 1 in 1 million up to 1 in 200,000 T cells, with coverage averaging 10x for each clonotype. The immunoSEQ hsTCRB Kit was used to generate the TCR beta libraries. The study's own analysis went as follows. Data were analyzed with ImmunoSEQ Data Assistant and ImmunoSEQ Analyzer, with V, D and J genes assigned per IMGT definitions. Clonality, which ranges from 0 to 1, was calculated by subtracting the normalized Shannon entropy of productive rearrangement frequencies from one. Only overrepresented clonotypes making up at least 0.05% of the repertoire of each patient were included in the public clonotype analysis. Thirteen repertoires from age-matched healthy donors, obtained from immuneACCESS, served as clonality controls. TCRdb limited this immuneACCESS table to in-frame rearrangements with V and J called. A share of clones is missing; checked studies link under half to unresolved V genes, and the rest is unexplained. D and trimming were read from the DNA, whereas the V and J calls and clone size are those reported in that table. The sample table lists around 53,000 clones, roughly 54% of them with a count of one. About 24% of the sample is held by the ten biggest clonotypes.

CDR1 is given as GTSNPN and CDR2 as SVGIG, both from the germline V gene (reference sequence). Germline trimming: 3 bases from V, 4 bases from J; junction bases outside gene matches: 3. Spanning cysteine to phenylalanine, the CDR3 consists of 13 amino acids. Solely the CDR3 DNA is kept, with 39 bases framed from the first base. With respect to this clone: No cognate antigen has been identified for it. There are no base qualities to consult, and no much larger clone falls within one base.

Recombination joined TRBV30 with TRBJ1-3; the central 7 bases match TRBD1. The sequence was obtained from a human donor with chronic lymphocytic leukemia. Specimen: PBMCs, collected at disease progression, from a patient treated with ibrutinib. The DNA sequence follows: TGTGCCTGGAGCGCGACAGGGGGAAACACCATATATTTT. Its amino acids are CAWSATGGNTIYF.